The entry below gives a single T cell receptor beta chain sequence along with its context. The CDR3 length is 15 residues. The germline gives CDR1 SNHLY, CDR2 FYNNEI. V was trimmed by 1 base and J by 4 bases, leaving 11 bases between them. This sample stems from a study of blood T cell repertoires in COVID-19. Only in-frame clones appear in the TCRdb table, and some are missing; sequencing was by immunoSEQ multiplex PCR. The table has 220,000 or so clones, 90% seen once; the top ten hold roughly 16%. The rearrangement joins TRBV2 to TRBJ1-5; possible D gene TRBD1, 5 bases. The sequenced material came from PBMCs or T cells enriched from blood (not recorded which). The source of this sequence is a man aged 30-40 years who had been exposed to COVID-19. The CDR3 spells CASSEVWAGNQPQHF. DNA of the CDR3: TGTGCCAGCAGTGAAGTCTGGGCAGGGAATCAGCCCCAGCATTTT.